These 20 T cell receptor beta chains came from one sample sequenced in a study of T cell responses to AZD1222 COVID-19 vaccine. Here immunoSEQ multiplex PCR was the method, and the copy in TCRdb shows in-frame clones only, minus some. Among tens of thousands of clones listed, about 83% were seen once. The sample here was peripheral blood, taken 28 days after the second AZD1222 dose. The receptors derive from an adult who received the AZD1222 COVID-19 vaccine.

The chain couples TRBV5-4 to TRBJ2-5; D unclear. V dropped 4 bases and J dropped 2 bases, with 21 bases sitting between them. This CDR3 is 17 amino acids long. Germline CDR1 reads SGHNT; CDR2 reads YYREEE (reference sequence). The CDR3 DNA reads as TGTGCCAGCAGCCCACTTACCCGGCTGACGGTACAAGAGACCCAGTACTTC. The encoded protein is CASSPLTRLTVQETQYF.

This chain connects TRBV28 to TRBJ2-1; TRBD2 matches 8 bases. The CDR3 totals 16 residues. Germline V gene sequence: CDR1 MDHEN, CDR2 SYDVKM. Germline trimming cut 4 bases from V and 0 bases from J; bases unmatched to any gene: 5. CDR3 DNA: TGTGCCAGCAGTTCAAGCGGGGGCCGCTCCTACAATGAGCAGTTCTTC. Its translation is CASSSSGGRSYNEQFF.

The chain is built from TRBV5-8 and TRBJ2-6; TRBD1 might be the D (6 bases). CDR1 SGHTS and CDR2 YDEGEE come from the germline V gene. Trimming shortened V by 6 bases and J by 1 base, and 11 bases separated the two germline ends. CDR3 length: 15 residues. CDR3 in amino acids: CASNHRESGANVLTF. The CDR3 nucleotides are TGTGCCAGCAACCACAGGGAGTCTGGGGCCAACGTCCTGACTTTC.

This clone has at least ten counts. This sequence joins TRBV24-1 and TRBJ2-3, with unresolved D. Trimming shortened V by 7 bases and J by 6 bases, and 16 bases separated the two germline ends. There are 14 residues in the CDR3. Germline CDR1 is KGHDR and CDR2 is SFDVKD. Here the CDR3 reads CATSPPGTTDTQYF. DNA of the CDR3: TGTGCCACCAGCCCCCCGGGCACGACGGATACGCAGTATTTT.

This rearrangement joins TRBV9 to TRBJ1-5, with 9 bases fitting TRBD1. Germline V gives CDR1 SGDLS, CDR2 YYNGEE. This CDR3 is 15 amino acids long. V gave up 4 bases and J gave up 5 bases; unmatched junction bases: 7. The CDR3 is CASSLGQGRDQPQHF. For the CDR3, the DNA is TGTGCCAGCAGCTTGGGACAGGGTCGTGATCAGCCCCAGCATTTT.

This chain links TRBV30 with TRBJ1-5; D remains unclear. Deletions cut 4 bases from V and 4 bases from J, with 11 bases between. CDR1 and CDR2 (germline): GTSNPN, SVGIG (reference sequence). There are 13 residues in the CDR3. CDR3 loop: CAWNADPNQPQHF. The CDR3 DNA reads TGTGCCTGGAACGCAGACCCTAATCAGCCCCAGCATTTT.

The V and J genes are TRBV30 and TRBJ2-6; the match to TRBD1 covers 7 bases. There are 15 residues in the CDR3. V was clipped by 2 bases and J by 0 bases; unmatched bases: 1. Germline V CDR1 and CDR2: GTSNPN, SVGIG (reference sequence). This CDR3 reads CAWSRTGSGANVLTF. The CDR3 DNA reads as TGTGCCTGGAGTAGGACAGGCTCTGGGGCCAACGTCCTGACTTTC.

CDR3 sequence reads: CSAGQGSNQPQHF. The CDR3 DNA follows: TGCAGCGCGGGACAGGGGAGCAATCAGCCCCAGCATTTT. The V gene is TRBV29-1, the J gene TRBJ1-5; 10 bases are shared with TRBD1. From germline, CDR1 is SQVTM and CDR2 ANQGSEA. J gave up 1 base and V 7 bases, and 1 base lay outside the gene matches. This CDR3 spans 13 amino acids.

A single count supports this clone. The chain links TRBV4-3 to TRBJ2-7, with TRBD1 as a possible D gene (6 bases). Germline lookup yields CDR1 LGHNA and CDR2 YSLEER. The V and J ends lost 0 bases and 2 bases respectively, with 14 bases between them. The CDR3 is 16 residues long. For the CDR3, the DNA is TGCGCCAGCAGCCAAGAGCGGTGGGGGCCGCCCTACGAGCAGTACTTC. As protein: CASSQERWGPPYEQYF.

The genes are TRBV24-1 and TRBJ1-5, with a possible D match to TRBD1 (6 bases). Trimming took 8 bases from V and 7 from J, leaving 32 bases between them. Germline CDR1 reads KGHDR; CDR2 reads SFDVKD. The CDR3 spans 19 residues. CDR3 region: CATIGNMRDMSVFNQPQHF. CDR3 bases: TGTGCCACCATTGGGAATATGAGGGACATGTCTGTTTTCAACCAGCCCCAGCATTTT.

V usage is TRBV7-2 and J usage is TRBJ1-5, with TRBD1 as a possible D gene (6 bases). The germline CDR1 and CDR2 sequences are SGHTA and FQGNSA. CDR3 size: 15 residues. V lost 5 bases, J lost 4 bases, and 15 bases lay in between. The chain's CDR3 is CASSRDGQLNQPQHF. The CDR3 DNA reads TGTGCCAGCAGCAGAGACGGACAGTTAAATCAGCCCCAGCATTTT.

The rearrangement joins TRBV5-1 to TRBJ2-2, with a weak D call TRBD2 (5 bases). Looked up from germline, CDR1 is SGHRS and CDR2 is YFSETQ. The CDR3 totals 15 residues. V shed 5 bases and J shed 3 bases, with 14 bases lying between them. The CDR3: CASREAPGYTGELFF. The CDR3 DNA reads as TGCGCCAGCAGAGAGGCCCCGGGATACACCGGGGAGCTGTTTTTT.

The gene calls are TRBV5-1 and TRBJ2-4; 10 positions match TRBD1. CDR1 SGHRS and CDR2 YFSETQ come from the germline V gene. Losses at the gene ends were 0 bases for V and 8 bases for J; bases not matched to a gene: 11. There are 17 residues in the CDR3. For the CDR3, the DNA is TGCGCCAGCAGCTTGGGATCCGGGACAGGGGTTTTTGACATTCAGTACTTC. Protein: CASSLGSGTGVFDIQYF.

The J gene is TRBJ2-6, the V gene TRBV7-2; the D gene could be TRBD1 or TRBD2 (5 bases each). Germline CDR1 reads SGHTA; CDR2 reads FQGNSA. The CDR3 consists of 15 residues. V was shortened by 5 bases and J by 4 bases, with 12 bases between the two germline ends. CDR3 nucleotides: TGTGCCAGCAGCCCGAGAGGGGTCGGGGCCAACGTCCTGACTTTC. It is translated as CASSPRGVGANVLTF. The variable domain in full, with the rest retrieved from reference TRBV7-2 and TRBJ2-6, is GAGVSQSPSNKVTEKGKDVELRCDPISGHTALYWYRQSLGQGLEFLIYFQGNSAPDKSGLPSDRFSAERTGGSVSTLTIQRTQQEDSAVYLCASSPRGVGANVLTFGAGSRLTVL.

The V call is TRBV11-2, the J call TRBJ2-3, with 14 bases fitting TRBD2. The CDR3 has 16 residues. Germline CDR1 and CDR2: SGHAT and FQNNGV. J gave up 6 bases and V 1 base, and 3 bases lay outside the gene matches. The CDR3 region has the DNA TGTGCCAGCAGCTTAGGACTAGCGGGGGGGCACGATACGCAGTATTTT. As protein: CASSLGLAGGHDTQYF.

The genes are TRBV4-3 and TRBJ2-7; D is ambiguous. The CDR3 is 13 amino acids. Germline V gene lookup returns CDR1 LGHNA and CDR2 YSLEER. V lost 0 bases and J 4 bases, leaving 7 bases between the germline ends. This chain's CDR3 is CASSQDLVYEQYF. The CDR3 DNA reads TGCGCCAGCAGCCAAGATCTGGTATACGAGCAGTACTTC.

V is TRBV2 and J is TRBJ2-7, with 10 bases matching TRBD1. This CDR3 is 15 amino acids long. Germline V gene sequence: CDR1 SNHLY, CDR2 FYNNEI. Trimming cost V 6 bases and J 5 bases; bases outside gene matches: 10. DNA of the CDR3: TGTGCCAGCAGGGAGGACAGGGGGGGTATGGACGAGCAGTACTTC. Translating it yields CASREDRGGMDEQYF.

This clone was seen a few times. The rearrangement uses TRBV11-2 and TRBJ2-2; 10 positions agree with TRBD2. The trim removed 2 bases at V and 7 bases at J, leaving 13 bases unmatched. This CDR3 is 18 amino acids long. Germline V gene sequence: CDR1 SGHAT, CDR2 FQNNGV. The CDR3: CASSLWGGAGGPHGELFF. The CDR3 region has the DNA TGTGCCAGCAGCTTATGGGGCGGAGCGGGGGGGCCCCACGGGGAGCTGTTTTTT.

There are a few counts of this clone. This chain links TRBV11-2 with TRBJ2-7; D is unresolved. This CDR3 is built from 13 residues. V lost 1 base to trimming and J lost 3 bases, with 7 bases between them. Germline values: CDR1 SGHAT, CDR2 FQNNGV. The chain's CDR3 is CASSLGRFYEQYF. The CDR3 coding sequence is TGTGCCAGCAGCTTAGGCAGGTTCTACGAGCAGTACTTC.

The chain recombines TRBV5-4 with TRBJ2-3; 11 bases line up with TRBD2. The CDR3 has 17 amino acids. The germline gives CDR1 SGHNT, CDR2 YYREEE (reference sequence). V lost 4 bases to trimming and J lost 0 bases; unmatched junction nucleotides: 7. The CDR3 bases are TGTGCCAGCAGCCGTCTGACTAGCGGGGATAGCACAGATACGCAGTATTTT. Protein sequence: CASSRLTSGDSTDTQYF.